The clone carrying this T cell receptor beta chain has only a few counts. The antigen is not known. This specimen belongs to a study of T-cell reconstitution after alpha-beta-depleted transplantation in children. Study observations and caveats: At one year after transplant, newly produced T cells mostly accounted for T-cell counts and diversity.

The CDR3 is 15 amino acids. Germline CDR1 and CDR2: MNHEY and SMNVEV (reference sequence). Trimming took 3 bases from V and 5 from J, leaving 14 bases between them. It was with unique molecular identifiers that the TCRbeta library was prepared. TCRdb re-analysed the PCR reads in MiXCR, keeping a single row per CDR3 protein. The sample gives about 980,000 distinct CDR3 sequences, about 29% of which show up once; about 28% is in the top ten. The chain has TRBV27 and TRBJ2-1, with D possibly being TRBD2 (5 bases). This TCR was sampled from a boy under three years old who had a stem cell transplant for SCID, so the T cells may come from the graft donor. This specimen consisted of PBMCs, mostly from graft donor cells, obtained 360 days after TCRalphabeta/CD19-depleted stem cell transplant. CDR3 sequence reads: CASSFWAHGDNEQFF. CDR3 nucleotide sequence: TGTGCCAGCAGTTTCTGGGCCCACGGGGACAATGAGCAGTTCTTC.